A single sample is the source of the 28 T cell receptor beta chains below, sequenced in a study of CD8+ T cells in alopecia areata. Described treatment: oral pan-JAK inhibitor, 5-10 mg twice daily. cDNA serving as the sequencing template came from extracted, reverse transcribed RNA. Measured with immunoSEQ multiplex PCR; TCRdb has only the in-frame clones, and not every one. The data show over 100,000 clones, with about 50% seen just once and roughly 0.45% held by the top ten. The source was CD4+ T cells sorted from blood, collected at week 4, from a patient treated with tofacitinib. Receptors originate from a human donor with alopecia areata.

This chain joins TRBV4-1 and TRBJ1-1; D is unclear. Trimming removed 1 base at V and 1 base at J, with 7 bases between. This CDR3 is built from 14 residues. CDR1 and CDR2 (germline): MGHRA, YSYEKL. CDR3 bases: TGCGCCAGCAGCCAAGGTCAGAAGAACACTGAAGCTTTCTTT. This codes for CASSQGQKNTEAFF.

In its sample, this clone was seen many times. CDR3 bases: TGCAGCGCTAAGACAGGGCCCAATGAGCAGTTCTTC. Translation gives CSAKTGPNEQFF. The genes are TRBV29-1 and TRBJ2-1, with 7 nucleotides matching TRBD1. Germline V gene lookup returns CDR1 SQVTM and CDR2 ANQGSEA. Trimming cost V 7 bases and J 6 bases; bases outside gene matches: 6. The CDR3 covers 12 residues.

V usage is TRBV7-9 and J usage is TRBJ2-7; 7 nucleotides match TRBD2. With 5 bases clipped from V and 4 bases from J, the junction kept 8 bases outside the gene matches. Germline loops: CDR1 SEHNR, CDR2 FQNEAQ (reference sequence). The CDR3 is made up of 14 amino acids. In nucleotides, the CDR3 is TGTGCCAGCAGCGCTCCGGGACTACTTTACGAGCAGTACTTC. Its translation: CASSAPGLLYEQYF.

V gene TRBV5-1 combines with J gene TRBJ2-3; TRBD2 aligns across 10 bases. The germline CDR1 and CDR2 sequences are SGHRS and YFSETQ. V lost 5 bases and J lost 5; bases outside the gene matches: 17. The CDR3 consists of 18 residues. CDR3 nucleotide sequence: TGCGCCAGCAGGAAGGAATGGACTAGCGGTACAGCGGGAGATACGCAGTATTTT. Its protein product is CASRKEWTSGTAGDTQYF.

The genes are TRBV5-6 and TRBJ2-4, with D tentatively TRBD1 (6 bases). This CDR3 is built from 13 residues. V shed 2 bases and J shed 8 bases, with 11 bases lying between them. Germline assignment: CDR1 SGHDT and CDR2 YYEEEE. The CDR3 protein is CASSFTGLDIQYF. The CDR3 DNA reads as TGTGCCAGCAGCTTCACAGGGTTGGACATTCAGTACTTC.

This clone was observed a few times. This CDR3 is CSAKQGYSGANVLTF. The CDR3 coding sequence is TGCAGCGCCAAACAGGGCTACTCTGGGGCCAACGTCCTGACTTTC. The V and J genes are TRBV29-1 and TRBJ2-6, with a weak D call TRBD1 (6 bases). V was pared by 7 bases and J by 0 bases, with 13 bases between. Germline V gene lookup returns CDR1 SQVTM and CDR2 ANQGSEA. This CDR3 is 15 amino acids long.

The rearrangement links TRBV11-2 to TRBJ2-7; D not certain. Germline V CDR1 and CDR2: SGHAT, FQNNGV. V was pared by 5 bases and J by 3 bases, with 5 bases between. The length of the CDR3 is 11 residues. As DNA, the CDR3 is TGTGCCAGCAGCGCGAACTACGAGCAGTACTTC. This codes for CASSANYEQYF. Full variable domain (missing parts from reference TRBV11-2 and TRBJ2-7): EAGVAQSPRYKIIEKRQSVAFWCNPISGHATLYWYQQILGQGPKLLIQFQNNGVVDDSQLPKDRFSAERLKGVDSTLKIQPAKLEDSAVYLCASSANYEQYFGPGTRLTVT.

The V call is TRBV29-1, the J call TRBJ2-7; 7 positions match TRBD2. Looked up from germline, CDR1 is SQVTM and CDR2 is ANQGSEA. The CDR3 covers 14 residues. Trimming removed 4 bases from V and 0 bases from J; junction bases left unmatched: 6. CDR3 bases: TGCAGCGTTGCTAGCGGAGAGAGCTCCTACGAGCAGTACTTC. Translated: CSVASGESSYEQYF.

The genes are TRBV7-9 and TRBJ1-6, with D unclear. Germline V gives CDR1 SEHNR, CDR2 FQNEAQ (reference sequence). The CDR3 has 13 residues. V dropped 5 bases and J dropped 10 bases, with 12 bases sitting between them. The CDR3 sequence: CASSLSMDSPLHF. The DNA of the CDR3 is TGTGCCAGCAGCCTCTCGATGGACTCACCCCTCCACTTT.

The rearrangement joins TRBV20-1 to TRBJ1-2, with D unclear. The CDR3 totals 11 residues. V lost 5 bases to trimming and J lost 5 bases, with 9 bases between them. Germline CDR1 and CDR2: DFQATT and SNEGSKA (reference sequence). CDR3 coding DNA: TGCAGTGCTCTAGGACTGTATGGCTACACCTTC. The encoded protein is CSALGLYGYTF.

This clone was observed a few times. The genes are TRBV7-3 and TRBJ2-7, with D possibly being TRBD2 (5 bases). CDR1 is SGHTA and CDR2 is FQGTGA in the germline V gene. V was cut by 1 base and J by 4 bases, with 14 bases left in between. The CDR3 is 15 amino acids. CDR3 sequence: CASSLMAGKRYEQYF. The CDR3, as DNA: TGTGCCAGCAGCTTAATGGCGGGTAAACGGTACGAGCAGTACTTC.

The sample holds a few counts of this clone. The chain couples TRBV5-4 to TRBJ1-2; tentative D call: TRBD1 (5 bases). The CDR3 is made up of 13 amino acids. Germline V gives CDR1 SGHNT, CDR2 YYREEE (reference sequence). V was shortened by 0 bases and J by 5 bases, with 8 bases between the two germline ends. CDR3 protein: CASSLGGAYGYTF. The CDR3 coding sequence is TGTGCCAGCAGCTTGGGAGGGGCGTATGGCTACACCTTC.

The chain links TRBV11-1 to TRBJ2-7; 9 nucleotides agree with TRBD1. Germline V gene sequence: CDR1 SGHAT, CDR2 FQDESV (reference sequence). This CDR3 region has 15 residues. The ends lost 3 bases at V and 2 bases at J; junction bases unmatched: 5. The CDR3 DNA reads TGTGCCAGCAGCTTTGCGGACAGGGGCACCTACGAGCAGTACTTC. Translation gives CASSFADRGTYEQYF.

V is TRBV9 and J is TRBJ2-6; weak D call: TRBD1 (6 bases). The V gene lost 4 bases and the J gene lost 6 bases, with 14 bases spanning the gap. The CDR3 spans 15 residues. Germline-derived CDR1 and CDR2 are SGDLS and YYNGEE. CDR3 nucleotide sequence: TGTGCCAGCAGCCCTAGGGACAAGACGGCCAACGTCCTGACTTTC. Residues: CASSPRDKTANVLTF.

The chain links TRBV29-1 to TRBJ2-2; D is unclear. V lost 6 bases to trimming and J lost 4 bases, with 12 bases between them. The CDR3 loop spans 13 amino acids. Looked up from germline, CDR1 is SQVTM and CDR2 is ANQGSEA. CDR3 region: CSVSRPFTGELFF. CDR3 bases: TGCAGCGTCAGCAGGCCGTTCACCGGGGAGCTGTTTTTT.

The chain couples TRBV15 to TRBJ1-2; maybe TRBD1 (5 bases). Trimming pared 3 bases from V and 4 bases from J, leaving 6 bases between. In germline, CDR1 is LNHNV, CDR2 YYDKDF (reference sequence). This CDR3 has 12 residues. CDR3 in amino acids: CATSSGAYGYTF. DNA for the CDR3: TGTGCCACCAGCAGCGGGGCCTATGGCTACACCTTC.

V gene TRBV25-1 combines with J gene TRBJ1-2; TRBD1 agrees at 7 bases. CDR3 length equals 14 residues. Germline trimming cut 7 bases from V and 3 bases from J; bases unmatched to any gene: 8. Germline V gene lookup returns CDR1 MGHDK and CDR2 SYGVNS. The CDR3 protein is CASKGTGAYYGYTF. The CDR3 DNA reads TGTGCCAGCAAGGGTACAGGGGCGTACTATGGCTACACCTTC.

The V and J genes are TRBV30 and TRBJ1-5; D call uncertain. The germline V gene has CDR1 GTSNPN and CDR2 SVGIG (reference sequence). The V and J ends lost 3 bases and 2 bases respectively, with 8 bases between them. This CDR3 has 13 amino acids. The CDR3 is CAWSHRGNQPQHF. DNA for the CDR3: TGTGCCTGGAGCCATCGGGGCAATCAGCCCCAGCATTTT. The full variable domain, with the rest looked up from reference TRBV30 and TRBJ1-5, is SQTIHQWPATLVQPVGSPLSLECTVEGTSNPNLYWYRQAAGRGLQLLFYSVGIGQISSEVPQNLSASRPQDRQFILSSKKLLLSDSGFYLCAWSHRGNQPQHFGDGTRLSIL.

The chain carries TRBV30 and TRBJ1-5; TRBD1 agrees at 9 bases. Germline assignment: CDR1 GTSNPN and CDR2 SVGIG (reference sequence). V gave up 7 bases and J gave up 4 bases; unmatched junction bases: 17. The CDR3 is 17 residues long. CDR3 in DNA: TGTGCCTACAAGCCCGGGACAGGGAGTGGGGCGAATCAGCCCCAGCATTTT. Its protein product is CAYKPGTGSGANQPQHF.

The chain combines TRBV29-1 with TRBJ2-5; possible D gene TRBD2, 6 bases. V lost 4 bases, J lost 1 base, and 10 bases lay in between. Germline loops: CDR1 SQVTM, CDR2 ANQGSEA. The CDR3 length is 13 residues. The CDR3 loop reads CSVVGGGQETQYF. The CDR3, as DNA: TGCAGCGTTGTGGGAGGCGGCCAAGAGACCCAGTACTTC.

This clone was found many times. This sequence joins TRBV28 and TRBJ2-3; 7 bases are a match to TRBD2. The CDR3 covers 14 residues. The junction had 4 bases not matched to a gene; V was cut back by 3 bases and J by 4 bases. Germline V gives CDR1 MDHEN, CDR2 SYDVKM. The DNA of the CDR3 is TGTGCCAGCAGTTTTGGGCTAGCGGCAGATACGCAGTATTTT. Translation gives CASSFGLAADTQYF.

Only a few counts were recorded for this clone. The chain combines TRBV5-1 with TRBJ2-4, with D perhaps TRBD1 or TRBD2 (5 bases each). CDR3 length: 16 amino acids. V shed 5 bases and J shed 3 bases, with 18 bases lying between them. Germline loops: CDR1 SGHRS, CDR2 YFSETQ. CDR3 sequence: CASSPSGVRGKNIQYF. CDR3 nucleotides: TGCGCCAGCAGTCCGTCCGGGGTGAGGGGCAAAAACATTCAGTACTTC.

This chain joins TRBV27 and TRBJ2-6, with D perhaps TRBD2 (5 bases). V lost 3 bases and J lost 2, with 8 bases in between. There are 15 residues in the CDR3. Germline values: CDR1 MNHEY, CDR2 SMNVEV (reference sequence). In DNA form, the CDR3 reads TGTGCCAGCAGTTTTGAGCGGACTGGGGCCAACGTCCTGACTTTC. This encodes CASSFERTGANVLTF.

This rearrangement joins TRBV29-1 to TRBJ2-1; 10 bases map to TRBD1. V dropped 6 bases and J dropped 5; count of bases not matched to a gene: 7. The CDR3 sequence is 14 residues long. Germline loops: CDR1 SQVTM, CDR2 ANQGSEA. This CDR3 reads CSVLRQGADNEQFF. CDR3 nucleotides: TGCAGCGTGCTGCGACAGGGGGCCGACAATGAGCAGTTCTTC.

On this clone itself: At the DNA level, this CDR3 is encoded by other sequences in the same sample as well. This sequence joins TRBV30 and TRBJ1-5; 9 bases agree with TRBD1. Germline CDR1 is GTSNPN and CDR2 is SVGIG (reference sequence). The V segment lost 5 bases and the J segment 7 bases; nucleotides outside the gene matches: 6. This CDR3 comprises 13 residues. CDR3 loop: CAWGRQGGQPQHF. The DNA for the CDR3 is TGTGCCTGGGGAAGACAGGGGGGGCAGCCCCAGCATTTT.

In DNA, the CDR3 is TGTGCCAGCAGTTTAACCCACCCTTATCAGCCCCAGCATTTT. It codes for CASSLTHPYQPQHF. The chain carries TRBV27 and TRBJ1-5; D not resolved. This CDR3 contains 14 residues. Germline CDR1 MNHEY, CDR2 SMNVEV (reference sequence). V was shortened by 2 bases and J by 5 bases, with 10 bases between the two germline ends.

The chain is built from TRBV6-1 and TRBJ2-3; D gene unclear. Germline loops: CDR1 MNHNS, CDR2 SASEGT. This CDR3 region has 15 residues. Trimming cost V 7 bases and J 2 bases, with 16 bases left between them. The CDR3 DNA reads as TGTGCCAGCATCCCGTTCGGGCCGGACACAGATACGCAGTATTTT. Translation gives CASIPFGPDTDTQYF.

V usage is TRBV27 and J usage is TRBJ1-2, with D unresolved. The CDR3 is made up of 13 amino acids. V was trimmed by 4 bases and J by 3 bases, leaving 9 bases between them. Germline V lookup: CDR1 MNHEY, CDR2 SMNVEV (reference sequence). The CDR3 loop reads CASSSRAYYGYTF. In nucleotides, the CDR3 is TGTGCCAGCAGTTCAAGGGCGTACTATGGCTACACCTTC.